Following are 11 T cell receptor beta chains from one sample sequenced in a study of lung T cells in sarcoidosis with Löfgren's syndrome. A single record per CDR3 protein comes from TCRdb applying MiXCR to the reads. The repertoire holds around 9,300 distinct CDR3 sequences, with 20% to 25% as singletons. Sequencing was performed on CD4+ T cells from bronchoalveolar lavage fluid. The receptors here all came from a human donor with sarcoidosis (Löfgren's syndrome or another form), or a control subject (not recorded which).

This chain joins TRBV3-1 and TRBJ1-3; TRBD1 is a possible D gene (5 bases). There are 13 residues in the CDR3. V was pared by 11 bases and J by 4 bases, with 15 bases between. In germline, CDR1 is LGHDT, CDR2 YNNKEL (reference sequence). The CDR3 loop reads CAGLDRGGNTIYF. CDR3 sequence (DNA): TGTGCCGGCCTTGACCGGGGGGGAAACACCATATATTTT.

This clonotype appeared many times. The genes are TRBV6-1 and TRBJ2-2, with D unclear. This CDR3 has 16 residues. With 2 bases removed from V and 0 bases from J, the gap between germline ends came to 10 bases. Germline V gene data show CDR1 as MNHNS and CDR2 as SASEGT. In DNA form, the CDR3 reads TGTGCCAGCAGTGAACGCGGCGGCGCGAACACCGGGGAGCTGTTTTTT. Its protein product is CASSERGGANTGELFF.

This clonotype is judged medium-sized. CDR3 sequence (DNA): TGTGCCAGCAGCATAGGGGCAGATACGCAGTATTTT. Its protein product is CASSIGADTQYF. The genes are TRBV11-2 and TRBJ2-3, with D perhaps TRBD1 (5 bases). The V gene lost 5 bases and the J gene lost 4 bases, with 7 bases spanning the gap. Germline V CDR1 and CDR2: SGHAT, FQNNGV. The CDR3 runs to 12 residues.

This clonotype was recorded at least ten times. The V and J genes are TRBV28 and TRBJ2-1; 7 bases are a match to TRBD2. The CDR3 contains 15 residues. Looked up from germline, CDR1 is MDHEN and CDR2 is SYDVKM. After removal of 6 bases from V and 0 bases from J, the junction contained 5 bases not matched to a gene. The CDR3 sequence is CASSLGGVSYNEQFF. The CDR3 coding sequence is TGTGCCAGCAGCCTGGGGGGGGTCTCCTACAATGAGCAGTTCTTC.

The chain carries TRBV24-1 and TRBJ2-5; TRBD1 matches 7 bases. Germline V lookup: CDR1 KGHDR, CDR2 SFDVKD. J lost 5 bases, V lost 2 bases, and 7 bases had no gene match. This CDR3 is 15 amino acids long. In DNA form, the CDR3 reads TGTGCCACCAGTGATTCTCGCAGGGGGAGTGAGACCCAGTACTTC. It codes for CATSDSRRGSETQYF.

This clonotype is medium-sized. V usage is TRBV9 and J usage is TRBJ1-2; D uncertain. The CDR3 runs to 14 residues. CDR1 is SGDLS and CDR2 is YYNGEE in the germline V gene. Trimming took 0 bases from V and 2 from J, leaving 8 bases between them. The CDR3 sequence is CASSVGNSNYGYTF. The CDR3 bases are TGTGCCAGCAGCGTAGGCAACAGCAACTATGGCTACACCTTC. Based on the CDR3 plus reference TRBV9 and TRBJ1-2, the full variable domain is DSGVTQTPKHLITATGQRVTLRCSPRSGDLSVYWYQQSLDQGLQFLIQYYNGEERAKGNILERFSAQQFPDLHSELNLSSLELGDSALYFCASSVGNSNYGYTFGSGTRLTVV.

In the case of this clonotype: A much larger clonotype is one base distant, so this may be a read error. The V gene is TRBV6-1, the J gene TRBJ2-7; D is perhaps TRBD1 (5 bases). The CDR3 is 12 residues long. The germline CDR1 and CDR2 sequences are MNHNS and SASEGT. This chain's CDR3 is CASRVRVYGQYF. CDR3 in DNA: TGTGCCAGCAGGGTCAGGGTGTACGGGCAGTACTTC.

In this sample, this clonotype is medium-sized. CDR3 DNA sequence: TGTGCCAGTGACATTGGGAATTCACCCCTCCACTTT. This gives the protein CASDIGNSPLHF. The chain joins TRBV2 to TRBJ1-6, with D uncertain. This CDR3 spans 12 amino acids. The germline CDR1 and CDR2 sequences are SNHLY and FYNNEI. The germline V and J ends were trimmed by 9 bases and 7 bases, with 10 bases remaining between them.

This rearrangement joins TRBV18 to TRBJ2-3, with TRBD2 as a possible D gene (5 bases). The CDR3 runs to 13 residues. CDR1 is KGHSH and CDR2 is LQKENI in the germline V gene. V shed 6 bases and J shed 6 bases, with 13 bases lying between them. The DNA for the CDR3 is TGTGCCAGCTCGCCCACTTCGGGGGATACGCAGTATTTT. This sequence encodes CASSPTSGDTQYF.

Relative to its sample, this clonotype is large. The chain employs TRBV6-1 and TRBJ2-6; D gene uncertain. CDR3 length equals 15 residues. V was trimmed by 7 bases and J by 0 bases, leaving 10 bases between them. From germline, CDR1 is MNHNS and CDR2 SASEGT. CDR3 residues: CASTLMPSGANVLTF. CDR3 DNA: TGTGCCAGCACCCTGATGCCCTCTGGGGCCAACGTCCTGACTTTC.

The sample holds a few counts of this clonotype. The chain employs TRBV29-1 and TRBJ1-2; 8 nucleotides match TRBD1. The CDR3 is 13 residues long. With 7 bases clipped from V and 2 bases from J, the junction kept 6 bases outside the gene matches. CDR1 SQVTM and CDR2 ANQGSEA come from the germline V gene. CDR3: CSGRQGMNYGYTF. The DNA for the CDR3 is TGCAGCGGGCGACAGGGGATGAACTATGGCTACACCTTC.